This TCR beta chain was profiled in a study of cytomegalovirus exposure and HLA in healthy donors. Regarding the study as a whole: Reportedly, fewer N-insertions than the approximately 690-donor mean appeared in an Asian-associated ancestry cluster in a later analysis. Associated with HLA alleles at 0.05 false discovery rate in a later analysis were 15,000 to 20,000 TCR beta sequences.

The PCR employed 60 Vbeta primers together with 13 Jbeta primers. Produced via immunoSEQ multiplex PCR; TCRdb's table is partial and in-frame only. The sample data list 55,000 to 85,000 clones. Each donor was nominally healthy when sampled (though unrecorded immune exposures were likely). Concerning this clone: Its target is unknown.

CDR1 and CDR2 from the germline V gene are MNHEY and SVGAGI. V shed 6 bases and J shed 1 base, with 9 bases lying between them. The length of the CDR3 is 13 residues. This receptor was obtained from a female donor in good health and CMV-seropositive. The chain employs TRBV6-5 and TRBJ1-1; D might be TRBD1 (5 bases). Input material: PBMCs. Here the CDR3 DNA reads TGTGCCAGCAGCAGACAGACGAACACTGAAGCTTTCTTT. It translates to CASSRQTNTEAFF.